This T cell receptor (beta chain) was captured by sequencing in a study of shared T cell receptors in the human thymus (dated by TCRdb to about 2021). Background for the entire study: The study examined how self-reactive, shared T-cell receptor alpha chains are generated in the human thymus.

From the cysteine through the phenylalanine, the CDR3 covers 15 amino acids. The read is trimmed to its CDR3 DNA, 45 bases read in frame from base 1. Ends trimmed: V by 8 bases, J by 5 bases; bases unmatched to a gene: 14. For CDR1 and CDR2, the germline V gene lists SGHDN and FVKESK. Points on this clone: Its specific antigen is unknown. One base away there is no much larger clone; base qualities are not given.

The library was made by the immunoSEQ multiplex PCR assay. The source is immuneACCESS, and TCRdb retained only in-frame sequences with V and J called. Part of the clones is not carried over; for the studies checked, unresolved V genes explain less than half of this, and the remainder is unexplained. The sample profile shows hundreds of thousands of clones; around nine tenths of them were found once. Jointly, the top ten make up about 0.01% of the sample. The same sample was also used in a study of human thymus T cells. The second publication reports: In Finland, the donors were immunologically healthy infants who were having open corrective cardiac surgery for congenital heart defects. The thymus tissue came from surgical resects taken out during corrective cardiac surgery. Biased V and J gene segment usage appeared to be present in both thymic and peripheral blood repertoires. Highly overlapping thymic TCR repertoires among unrelated individuals were reported in the related research. The study described the TCR alpha and beta repertoires in about eight infant thymus samples and a handful of matching peripheral blood samples. Donor ages ranging from about 6 to 244 days were recorded, and about six male and a couple of female infants were included in the cohort. Thymocytes were released mechanically from tissue and stored at -70 °C as pellets of 10-30 million cells. Genomic DNA was extracted from frozen cell pellets with a QIAsymphony instrument. TCRB and TCRAD loci were amplified from a standardized quantity of quality-controlled genomic DNA using the immunoSEQ multiplex PCR assay. The amplicons covered the V(D)J region and were long enough to include the CDR3 and to identify the V and J genes. Amplicon sequencing was performed on an Illumina platform through the commercial immunoSEQ service. Primer bias and sequencing errors were corrected using previously described methods, and TCRAD and TCRB definitions followed the IMGT database. Analysis of the repertoires was done with immunoSEQ Analyzer 3.0 and VDJTools and included basic statistics, V/J segment usage, diversity estimates, rarefaction and pairwise overlap. Diversity was estimated using the Chao1, ChaoE, Efron-Thisted, Shannon and inverse Simpson indices, and was also estimated on datasets down-sampled to the size of the smallest sample. Repertoire overlap used strict matching of CDR3 nucleotide sequence, V gene and J gene, with Jaccard-based multidimensional scaling clustering. On average, about 800,000 unique TCRB clonotypes were obtained from thymus samples, compared with some 84,000 from blood samples.

The source material was thymocytes. The TCR was taken from a boy less than two years old with a congenital heart defect. Donor details come from another sample of the same person, matched by shared clones. Recombination connected TRBV14 to TRBJ2-5; the central 7 bases match TRBD2. At the DNA level, the sequence is TGTGCCAGCGGCTACGGCGGGAGAGGATTCGAGACCCAGTACTTC. It specifies CASGYGGRGFETQYF. Extended through the reference TRBV14 and TRBJ2-5 proteins, this CDR3 yields the full variable domain: EAGVTQFPSHSVIEKGQTVTLRCDPISGHDNLYWYRRVMGKEIKFLLHFVKESKQDESGMPNNRFLAERTGGTYSTLKVQPAELEDSGVYFCASGYGGRGFETQYFGPGTRLLVL.